This is a list of T cell receptor beta chains from one sample in a study of cytomegalovirus exposure and HLA in healthy donors. The repertoire was sequenced with immunoSEQ multiplex PCR; TCRdb's copy has only in-frame clones and lacks some. The sample lists some 210,000 clones; roughly 80% were seen once. The sample comprised PBMCs. The receptors originated from a male donor in good health and CMV-seronegative. The conserved cysteine and the conserved F or W are not part of the CDR3 here. D genes are given only for firm matches.

J: TRBJ2-7
V: TRBV10-1
D: NA
CDR3: ASSEGRGTSLYEQY

J: TRBJ2-5
V: TRBV9
D: NA
CDR3: ASSVGRTGQETQY

J: TRBJ1-1
V: TRBV7-6
D: NA
CDR3: ASRPGASNTEAF

J: TRBJ2-7
V: TRBV7-2
D: NA
CDR3: ASSLGVGGSEQY

J: TRBJ1-5
V: TRBV4-2
D: NA
CDR3: ASSSQGLGGNQPQH

J: TRBJ1-1
V: TRBV4-1
D: TRBD1
CDR3: ASARGATEAF

J: TRBJ1-4
V: TRBV25-1
D: NA
CDR3: ASGKQGQPFNEKLF

J: TRBJ1-4
V: TRBV9
D: TRBD1
CDR3: ASSGTGGNEKLF

J: TRBJ2-7
V: TRBV5-1
D: TRBD2
CDR3: ASSLASGRTYEQY

J: TRBJ1-1
V: TRBV27
D: NA
CDR3: ASSLGGPSPEAF

J: TRBJ2-7
V: TRBV28
D: TRBD2
CDR3: ASSFSGSGNEQY

J: TRBJ2-7
V: TRBV13
D: TRBD2
CDR3: ASSARGGTRSYEQY

J: TRBJ1-1
V: TRBV9
D: NA
CDR3: ASSVATGTEAF

J: TRBJ1-1
V: TRBV5-1
D: NA
CDR3: ASSLQGQNTEAF

J: TRBJ1-4
V: TRBV5-1
D: NA
CDR3: ASSFGETNEKLF

J: TRBJ2-5
V: TRBV20-1
D: NA
CDR3: SAIGQETQY

J: TRBJ1-3
V: TRBV28
D: NA
CDR3: ASSSTQGFSGNTIY

J: TRBJ2-3
V: TRBV6-1
D: TRBD2
CDR3: ASGDQAGKADTQY